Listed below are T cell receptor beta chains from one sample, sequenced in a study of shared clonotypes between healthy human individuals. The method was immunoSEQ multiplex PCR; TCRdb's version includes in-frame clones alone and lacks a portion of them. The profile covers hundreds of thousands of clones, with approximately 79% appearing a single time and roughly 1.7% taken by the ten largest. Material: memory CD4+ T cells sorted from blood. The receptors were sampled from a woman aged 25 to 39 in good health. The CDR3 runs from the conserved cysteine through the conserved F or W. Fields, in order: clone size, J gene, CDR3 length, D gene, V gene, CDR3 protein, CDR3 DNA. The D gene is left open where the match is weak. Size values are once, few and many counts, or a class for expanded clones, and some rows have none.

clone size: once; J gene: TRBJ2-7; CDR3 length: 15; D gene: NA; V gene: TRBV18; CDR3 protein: CASSRDAGIAYEQYF; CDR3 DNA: TGTGCCAGCTCACGAGACGCGGGGATTGCCTACGAGCAGTACTTC
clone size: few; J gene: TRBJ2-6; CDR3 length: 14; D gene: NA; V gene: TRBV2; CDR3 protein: CASTAASGANVLTF; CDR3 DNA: TGTGCCAGCACAGCGGCTTCTGGGGCCAACGTCCTGACTTTC
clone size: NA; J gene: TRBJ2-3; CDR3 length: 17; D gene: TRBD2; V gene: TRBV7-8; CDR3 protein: CASSLREGLADTDTQYF; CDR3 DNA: TGTGCCAGCAGCCTAAGGGAGGGACTAGCGGACACAGATACGCAGTATTTT
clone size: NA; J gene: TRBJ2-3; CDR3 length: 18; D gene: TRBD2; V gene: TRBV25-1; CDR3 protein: CASSGAGRVSFGTDTQYF; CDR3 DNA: TGTGCCAGCAGTGGAGCGGGGCGGGTTTCGTTTGGGACAGATACGCAGTATTTT
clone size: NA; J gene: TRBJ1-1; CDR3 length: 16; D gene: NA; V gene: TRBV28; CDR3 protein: CASSFPRDFMNTEAFF; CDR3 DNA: TGTGCCAGCAGTTTTCCTAGGGATTTTATGAACACTGAAGCTTTCTTT
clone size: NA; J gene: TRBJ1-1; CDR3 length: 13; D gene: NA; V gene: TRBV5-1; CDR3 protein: CASSRGRKPEAFF; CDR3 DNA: TGCGCCAGCAGCCGGGGGCGCAAGCCTGAAGCTTTCTTT
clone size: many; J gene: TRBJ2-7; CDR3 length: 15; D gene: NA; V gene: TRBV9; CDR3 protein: CASSGGTAEFYEQYF; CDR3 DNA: TGTGCCAGCAGCGGCGGGACAGCGGAATTCTACGAGCAGTACTTC
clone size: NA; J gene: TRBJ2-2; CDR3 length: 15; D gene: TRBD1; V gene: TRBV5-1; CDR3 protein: CASSLGGQGTGELFF; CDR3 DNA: TGCGCCAGCAGCTTGGGGGGACAGGGCACCGGGGAGCTGTTTTTT
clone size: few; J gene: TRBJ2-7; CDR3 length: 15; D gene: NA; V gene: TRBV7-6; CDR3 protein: CASSTDGGYAYEQYF; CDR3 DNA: TGTGCCAGCAGCACTGATGGGGGCTACGCCTACGAGCAGTACTTC
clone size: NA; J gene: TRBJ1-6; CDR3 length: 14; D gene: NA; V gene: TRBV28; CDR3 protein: CASSLAGSNSPLHF; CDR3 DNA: TGTGCCAGCAGTTTGGCAGGGTCGAATTCACCCCTCCACTTT
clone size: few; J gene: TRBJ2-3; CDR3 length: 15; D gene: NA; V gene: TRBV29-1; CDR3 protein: CSVLPRAGASDTQYF; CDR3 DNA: TGCAGCGTTTTACCTCGGGCAGGCGCTTCAGATACGCAGTATTTT
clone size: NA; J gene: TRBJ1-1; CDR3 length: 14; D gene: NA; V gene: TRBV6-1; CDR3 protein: CASSEKGWNTEAFF; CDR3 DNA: TGTGCCAGCAGTGAAAAGGGTTGGAACACTGAAGCTTTCTTT
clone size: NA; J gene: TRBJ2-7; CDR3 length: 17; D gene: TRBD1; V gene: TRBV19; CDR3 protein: CASTPRAGTGLYYEQYF; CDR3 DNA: TGTGCCAGTACCCCTCGGGCTGGGACAGGGTTATACTACGAGCAGTACTTC
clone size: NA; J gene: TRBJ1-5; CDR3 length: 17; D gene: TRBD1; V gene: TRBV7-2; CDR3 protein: CASSLTRGTESNQPQHF; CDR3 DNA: TGTGCCAGCAGCTTAACGAGGGGGACAGAGAGCAATCAGCCCCAGCATTTT
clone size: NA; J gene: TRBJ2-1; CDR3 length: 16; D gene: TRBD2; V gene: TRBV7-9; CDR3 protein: CASSPRSGRPYNEQFF; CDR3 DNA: TGTGCCAGCAGCCCGCGTAGCGGGAGACCCTACAATGAGCAGTTCTTC
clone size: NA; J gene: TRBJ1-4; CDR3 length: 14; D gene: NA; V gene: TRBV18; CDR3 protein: CASSATGQNEKLFF; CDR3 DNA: TGTGCCAGCTCAGCTACGGGGCAGAATGAAAAACTGTTTTTT
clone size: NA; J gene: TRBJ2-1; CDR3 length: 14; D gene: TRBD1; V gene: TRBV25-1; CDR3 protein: CASIGGKQGSEQFF; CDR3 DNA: TGTGCCAGCATAGGGGGCAAACAGGGGAGTGAGCAGTTCTTC
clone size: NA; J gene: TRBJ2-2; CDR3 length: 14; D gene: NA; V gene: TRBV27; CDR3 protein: CASSWVAGTGELFF; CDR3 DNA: TGTGCCAGCAGTTGGGTCGCAGGCACCGGGGAGCTGTTTTTT
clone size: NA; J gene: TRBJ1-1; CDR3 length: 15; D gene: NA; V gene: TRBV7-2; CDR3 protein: CASSLQTGMNTEAFF; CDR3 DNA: TGTGCCAGCAGCCTCCAAACAGGGATGAACACTGAAGCTTTCTTT
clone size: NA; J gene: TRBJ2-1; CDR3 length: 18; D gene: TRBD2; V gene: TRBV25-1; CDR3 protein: CASSDGLAGGGSYNEQFF; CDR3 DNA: TGTGCCAGCAGTGATGGACTAGCGGGAGGAGGGTCCTACAATGAGCAGTTCTTC
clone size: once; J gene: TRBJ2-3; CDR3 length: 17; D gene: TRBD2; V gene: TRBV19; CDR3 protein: CASSMGTSGQRTDTQYF; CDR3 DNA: TGTGCCAGTAGTATGGGGACTAGCGGCCAACGCACAGATACGCAGTATTTT
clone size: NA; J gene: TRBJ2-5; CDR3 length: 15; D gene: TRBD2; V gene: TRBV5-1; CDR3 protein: CASSPGTGRGETQYF; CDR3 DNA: TGCGCCAGCAGCCCCGGGACCGGGAGGGGAGAGACCCAGTACTTC